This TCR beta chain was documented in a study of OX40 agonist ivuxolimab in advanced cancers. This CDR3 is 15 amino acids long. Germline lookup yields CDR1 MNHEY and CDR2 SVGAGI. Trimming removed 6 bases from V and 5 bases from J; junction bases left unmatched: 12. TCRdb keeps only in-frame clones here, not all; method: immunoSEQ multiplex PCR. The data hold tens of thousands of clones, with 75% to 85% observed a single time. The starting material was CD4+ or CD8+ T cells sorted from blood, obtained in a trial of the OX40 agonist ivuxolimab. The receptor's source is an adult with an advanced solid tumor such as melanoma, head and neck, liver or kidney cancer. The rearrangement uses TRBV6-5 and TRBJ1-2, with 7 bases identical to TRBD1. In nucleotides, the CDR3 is TGTGCCAGCAGGAAAGGGGAGGGGGCCGTGTATGGCTACACCTTC. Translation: CASRKGEGAVYGYTF.